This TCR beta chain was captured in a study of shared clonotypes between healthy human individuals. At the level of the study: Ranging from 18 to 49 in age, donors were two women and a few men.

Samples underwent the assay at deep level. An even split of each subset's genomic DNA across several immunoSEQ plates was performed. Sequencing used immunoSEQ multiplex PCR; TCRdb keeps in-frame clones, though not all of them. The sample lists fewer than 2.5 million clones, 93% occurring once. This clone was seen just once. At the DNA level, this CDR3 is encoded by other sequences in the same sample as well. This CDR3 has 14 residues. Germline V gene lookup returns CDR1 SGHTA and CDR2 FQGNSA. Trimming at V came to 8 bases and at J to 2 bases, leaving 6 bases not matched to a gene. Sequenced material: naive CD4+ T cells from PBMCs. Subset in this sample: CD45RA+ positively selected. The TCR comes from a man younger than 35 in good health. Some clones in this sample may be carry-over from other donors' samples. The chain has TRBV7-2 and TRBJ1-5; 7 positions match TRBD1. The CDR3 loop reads CASSRDRGNQPQHF. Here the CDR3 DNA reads TGTGCCAGCTCCCGAGACAGGGGCAATCAGCCCCAGCATTTT.